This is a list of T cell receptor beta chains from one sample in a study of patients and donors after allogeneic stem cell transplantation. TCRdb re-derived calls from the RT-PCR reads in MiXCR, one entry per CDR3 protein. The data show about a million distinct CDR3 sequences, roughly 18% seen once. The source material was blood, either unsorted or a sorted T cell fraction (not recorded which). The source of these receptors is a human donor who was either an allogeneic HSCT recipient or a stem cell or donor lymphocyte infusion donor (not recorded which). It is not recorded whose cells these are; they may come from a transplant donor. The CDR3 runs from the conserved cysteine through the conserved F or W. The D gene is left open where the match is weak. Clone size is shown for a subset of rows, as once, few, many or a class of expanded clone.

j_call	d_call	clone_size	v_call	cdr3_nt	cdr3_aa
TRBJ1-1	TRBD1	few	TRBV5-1	TGCGCCAGCAGCTGGAGGGGGCAGGACACTGAAGCTTTCTTT	CASSWRGQDTEAFF
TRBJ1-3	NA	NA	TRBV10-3	TGTGCCATCAGTGAGTCGCGACGGTCCTCTGGAAACACCATATATTTT	CAISESRRSSGNTIYF
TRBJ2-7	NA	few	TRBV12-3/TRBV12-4	TGTGCCAGCAGTTTTCGGGGGTCACGCAGGGAATCCTTCTACGAGCAGTACTTC	CASSFRGSRRESFYEQYF
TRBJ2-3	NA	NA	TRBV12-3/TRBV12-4	TGTGCCAGCAGTTTTAGGCAGACAGATACGCAGTATTTT	CASSFRQTDTQYF
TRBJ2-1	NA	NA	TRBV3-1	TGTGCCAGCAGCCAAGAGTCGACTAGCTCCTACAATGAGCAGTTCTTC	CASSQESTSSYNEQFF
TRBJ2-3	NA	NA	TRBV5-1	TGCGCCAGCAGCCATCGGGGCAAAGGGACAGATACGCAGTATTTT	CASSHRGKGTDTQYF
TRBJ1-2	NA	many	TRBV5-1	TGTGCCAGCAGTTTACCGGATTTCTATGGCTACACCTTC	CASSLPDFYGYTF
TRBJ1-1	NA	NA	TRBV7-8	TGTGCCTGCTCCGCCGGAAAGGGGACTGAAGCTTTCTTT	CACSAGKGTEAFF
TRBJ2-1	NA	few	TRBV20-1	TGCAGTGCCCCCTTGGCGGGACTTAGCTCCTACAATGAGCAGTTCTTC	CSAPLAGLSSYNEQFF
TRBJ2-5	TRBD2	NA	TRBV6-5	TGTGCCAGCAGTTATCCGGCTAGCGGGGGCTCTCTCCAAGAGACCCAGTACTTC	CASSYPASGGSLQETQYF
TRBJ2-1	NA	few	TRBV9	TGTGCCAGCAGCGTAGCAGGGGTAGAGCAGTTCTTC	CASSVAGVEQFF
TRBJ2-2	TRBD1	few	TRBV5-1	TGCGCCAGCAGATACGACAGGGGAAACACCGGGGAGCTGTTTTTT	CASRYDRGNTGELFF
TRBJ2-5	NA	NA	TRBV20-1	TGCAGTGCTAGACAACCAGGGGGGGCACTCCAAGAGACCCAGTACTTC	CSARQPGGALQETQYF
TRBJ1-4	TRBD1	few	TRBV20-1	TGCAGTGCTAGAAGGGGACAGGGTGGGGAAAAACTGTTTTTT	CSARRGQGGEKLFF
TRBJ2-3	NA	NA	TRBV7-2	TGTGCCAGCAACGACAAACGGCATCATGATACGCAGTATTTT	CASNDKRHHDTQYF
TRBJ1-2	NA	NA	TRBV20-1	TGCAGTGCTACACAGGGACCCAACTATGGCTACACCTTC	CSATQGPNYGYTF